These 24 T cell receptor beta chains were sequenced from one sample in a study of blood T cells in healthy people across ages. With a J-beta primer mix and a sample-barcoded 5' primer, a second PCR ran about 7 to 11 cycles. From the 5' RACE reads, TCRdb called clonotypes with MiXCR, one entry per CDR3 protein. Of some 1.8 million distinct CDR3 sequences in the sample, roughly two fifths were seen once. Sequencing was done on a sample of blood. The receptors derive from a human donor in good health.

The chain is built from TRBV5-6 and TRBJ1-1, with TRBD1 as a possible D gene (6 bases). Trimming stripped 3 bases from V and 9 bases from J, with 12 bases between. The germline CDR1 and CDR2 sequences are SGHDT and YYEEEE. There are 12 residues in the CDR3. For the CDR3, the DNA is TGTGCCAGCAGCTACGTACAGGGCAAAGCTTTCTTT. It yields the protein CASSYVQGKAFF.

The chain has TRBV28 and TRBJ1-6, with 7 bases fitting TRBD1. The CDR3 consists of 13 residues. V lost 6 bases to trimming and J lost 7 bases; unmatched junction nucleotides: 3. The germline V gene has CDR1 MDHEN and CDR2 SYDVKM. CDR3 bases: TGTGCCAGCAGAACAGGGGTCAATTCACCCCTCCACTTT. Amino acids: CASRTGVNSPLHF.

The chain couples TRBV20-1 to TRBJ2-7, with D tentatively TRBD1 (5 bases). This CDR3 is built from 12 residues. Per the germline V gene, CDR1 is DFQATT and CDR2 is SNEGSKA (reference sequence). V lost 3 bases, J lost 3 bases, and 9 bases lay in between. The CDR3 bases are TGCAGTGCTAGCCAGGGAAGCTACGAGCAGTACTTC. Protein product: CSASQGSYEQYF.

This clonotype has just a few counts. The chain is built from TRBV27 and TRBJ1-6, with D perhaps TRBD1 (6 bases). The CDR3 extends over 16 amino acids. From germline, CDR1 is MNHEY and CDR2 SMNVEV (reference sequence). V dropped 4 bases and J dropped 8 bases, with 18 bases sitting between them. The CDR3, as DNA: TGTGCCAGCAGTTCCCAAACTGGGGGCAGAGATTCACCCCTCCACTTT. As protein: CASSSQTGGRDSPLHF.

The chain combines TRBV12-3 or TRBV12-4 with TRBJ2-5, with TRBD1 matching over 9 bases. CDR3 length equals 18 residues. After removal of 6 bases from V and 5 bases from J, the junction contained 19 bases not matched to a gene. CDR3 loop: CASSPTRGTGYGLETQYF. CDR3 coding DNA: TGTGCCAGCAGCCCGACCCGAGGGACAGGGTATGGTTTGGAGACCCAGTACTTC.

This clonotype appeared a few times. The DNA for the CDR3 is TGCAGCGTTGTAAGATTGATCGACGGGGGCAATGAGCAGTTCTTC. This codes for CSVVRLIDGGNEQFF. The chain recombines TRBV29-1 with TRBJ2-1; D might be TRBD2 (6 bases). CDR1 and CDR2 (germline): SQVTM, ANQGSEA. V was pared by 4 bases and J by 6 bases, with 19 bases between. CDR3 length: 15 residues.

The chain employs TRBV18 and TRBJ2-4; 8 nucleotides agree with TRBD2. Germline values: CDR1 KGHSH, CDR2 LQKENI. This CDR3 spans 15 amino acids. J was trimmed by 13 bases and V by 3 bases; bases with no gene match: 14. CDR3 residues: CASSPIAGRYNEQYF. CDR3 in DNA: TGTGCCAGCTCACCCATAGCGGGGAGATACAATGAGCAGTACTTC.

CDR3 DNA sequence: TGTGCCAGCAGCTTCCGGGGTCAGACTGAAGCTTTCTTT. As protein: CASSFRGQTEAFF. The J gene is TRBJ1-1, the V gene TRBV5-5; D gene unclear. Germline CDR1 is SGHKS and CDR2 is YYEKEE (reference sequence). This CDR3 spans 13 amino acids. Trimming cost V 2 bases and J 5 bases, with 10 bases left between them.

V gene TRBV20-1 combines with J gene TRBJ1-1; 8 positions match TRBD1. Per germline, CDR1 DFQATT and CDR2 SNEGSKA (reference sequence). CDR3 length: 14 amino acids. J gave up 4 bases and V 0 bases, and 4 bases lay outside the gene matches. CDR3 DNA sequence: TGCAGTGCTAGAGATAATACAGGGGGCACTGAAGCTTTCTTT. This translates into CSARDNTGGTEAFF.

CDR3 protein: CASSIDGQGPPYEQYF. The CDR3 coding sequence is TGTGCCAGCAGCATAGACGGACAGGGTCCCCCCTACGAGCAGTACTTC. The chain carries TRBV7-9 and TRBJ2-7, with 8 nucleotides matching TRBD1. This CDR3 has 16 amino acids. From germline, CDR1 is SEHNR and CDR2 FQNEAQ (reference sequence). V lost 5 bases and J lost 2; bases outside the gene matches: 11.

The gene calls are TRBV28 and TRBJ1-6; no firm D call. Germline CDR1 is MDHEN and CDR2 is SYDVKM. The CDR3 runs to 14 residues. With 3 bases removed from V and 4 bases from J, the gap between germline ends came to 7 bases. The CDR3 loop is CASSFRQYNSPLHF. For the CDR3, the DNA is TGTGCCAGCAGTTTTAGACAATATAATTCACCCCTCCACTTT.

This clonotype was counted only a few times. This chain links TRBV4-3 with TRBJ1-2, with a possible D match to TRBD1 (5 bases). The CDR3 covers 14 residues. The ends were cut back, 0 bases at V and 8 bases at J, with 13 bases in the middle. Germline V CDR1 and CDR2: LGHNA, YSLEER. The CDR3 coding sequence is TGCGCCAGCAGCCAAGATTGGGGACGGAACGGCTACACCTTC. Translation gives CASSQDWGRNGYTF.

On this clonotype: The junction departs from the called germline gene at one end, perhaps through a read error. The rearrangement joins TRBV20-1 to TRBJ2-1, with 15 bases aligning to TRBD2. This CDR3 comprises 15 residues. Germline V CDR1 and CDR2: DFQATT, SNEGSKA (reference sequence). The CDR3 spells CGARGLAGGDNEQFF. CDR3 sequence (DNA): TGCGGTGCTAGAGGACTAGCGGGGGGGGACAATGAGCAGTTCTTC.

This clonotype appeared a few times. The chain has TRBV29-1 and TRBJ2-6, with D tentatively TRBD1 (6 bases). Trimming shortened V by 6 bases and J by 0 bases, and 18 bases separated the two germline ends. This CDR3 comprises 17 residues. CDR1 SQVTM and CDR2 ANQGSEA come from the germline V gene. CDR3 nucleotides: TGCAGCGTGGTTACCGGGACACTACTCTCTGGGGCCAACGTCCTGACTTTC. Translation gives CSVVTGTLLSGANVLTF. The full variable domain, its missing parts supplied by reference TRBV29-1 and TRBJ2-6, is SAVISQKPSRDICQRGTSLTIQCQVDSQVTMMFWYRQQPGQSLTLIATANQGSEATYESGFVIDKFPISRPNLTFSTLTVSNMSPEDSSIYLCSVVTGTLLSGANVLTFGAGSRLTVL.

This clonotype was counted only a few times. The rearrangement links TRBV20-1 to TRBJ2-3; 8 bases are a match to TRBD1. The length of the CDR3 is 16 residues. Per the germline V gene, CDR1 is DFQATT and CDR2 is SNEGSKA (reference sequence). V shed 3 bases, J shed 2 bases, and the junction held 10 bases outside the gene matches. DNA of the CDR3: TGCAGTGCTAGTGGGTCAGGGGGCGTACACACAGATACGCAGTATTTT. It translates to CSASGSGGVHTDTQYF.

This chain links TRBV7-2 with TRBJ1-3; D remains ambiguous. CDR3 length: 17 amino acids. V dropped 2 bases and J dropped 0 bases, with 14 bases sitting between them. The germline CDR1 and CDR2 sequences are SGHTA and FQGNSA. The CDR3 DNA reads TGTGCCAGCAGCTTACTAAACGCAGGCCTCTCTGGAAACACCATATATTTT. It is translated as CASSLLNAGLSGNTIYF.

This clonotype has only a few counts. The V call is TRBV7-9, the J call TRBJ1-1; D uncertain. Germline CDR1 reads SEHNR; CDR2 reads FQNEAQ (reference sequence). This CDR3 is 15 amino acids long. Trimming removed 1 base from V and 1 base from J, with 10 bases in between. The CDR3 region is CASSLGGSPNTEAFF. CDR3 DNA: TGTGCCAGCAGCTTAGGTGGCAGTCCGAACACTGAAGCTTTCTTT.

This chain's CDR3 is CSANRRDGYYEQYF. Written as DNA, the CDR3 is TGCAGTGCCAACCGCCGGGACGGATACTACGAGCAGTACTTC. The chain employs TRBV20-1 and TRBJ2-7, with D possibly being TRBD1 or TRBD2 (5 bases each). Germline V gives CDR1 DFQATT, CDR2 SNEGSKA (reference sequence). This CDR3 region has 14 residues. V was cut by 6 bases and J by 3 bases, with 18 bases left in between.

The rearrangement uses TRBV4-3 and TRBJ1-4; D is possibly TRBD1 (5 bases). V was clipped by 1 base and J by 8 bases, with 14 bases between them. The CDR3 length is 15 residues. CDR1 is LGHNA and CDR2 is YSLEER in the germline V gene. The CDR3 DNA reads as TGCGCCAGCAGCCAAGTAGGGGCCTCAAGGGAAAAACTGTTTTTT. This sequence encodes CASSQVGASREKLFF.

The genes are TRBV7-2 and TRBJ1-5, with TRBD1 matching over 8 bases. The trim removed 5 bases at V and 3 bases at J, leaving 12 bases unmatched. CDR1 and CDR2 (germline): SGHTA, FQGNSA. The CDR3 extends over 17 amino acids. CDR3 nucleotides: TGTGCCAGCAGCGGACTCCCCGGACAGGGAATCAATCAGCCCCAGCATTTT. Translated: CASSGLPGQGINQPQHF. Looking up the rest from reference TRBV7-2 and TRBJ1-5 gives the full variable domain: GAGVSQSPSNKVTEKGKDVELRCDPISGHTALYWYRQSLGQGLEFLIYFQGNSAPDKSGLPSDRFSAERTGGSVSTLTIQRTQQEDSAVYLCASSGLPGQGINQPQHFGDGTRLSIL.

A few counts support this clonotype. This chain's CDR3 is CASSFSKNYEQYF. Written as DNA, the CDR3 is TGTGCCAGCAGCTTCTCCAAGAACTACGAGCAGTACTTC. This sequence joins TRBV5-5 and TRBJ2-7; D is ambiguous. The V gene's germline CDR1 is SGHKS and CDR2 YYEKEE (reference sequence). This CDR3 region has 13 residues. Trimming removed 2 bases at V and 3 bases at J, with 9 bases between.

The genes are TRBV4-3 and TRBJ2-6; a weak D match, TRBD1 (5 bases). The germline V gene encodes CDR1 LGHNA and CDR2 YSLEER. This CDR3 has 19 residues. The V end was cut by 1 base, the J end by 2 bases, with 18 bases between. CDR3 loop: CASSQGYLWGLTGANVLTF. In DNA, the CDR3 is TGCGCCAGCAGCCAAGGTTACCTATGGGGCTTGACTGGGGCCAACGTCCTGACTTTC.

Remarks on this clonotype: Germline is not matched at one junction end, which may reflect a read error. The gene calls are TRBV12-3 or TRBV12-4 and TRBJ1-2, with 7 bases identical to TRBD1. The CDR3 is 13 amino acids. The CDR3 loop is CTSSLQGNRGYTF. The CDR3 DNA reads TGTACCAGCAGTTTACAGGGGAATCGTGGCTACACCTTC.

The DNA for the CDR3 is TGTGCCAGCAGTTTTACTAGCGCGGCCTACAATGAGCAGTTCTTC. It yields the protein CASSFTSAAYNEQFF. V usage is TRBV6-2 or TRBV6-3 and J usage is TRBJ2-1; 7 bases fit TRBD2. CDR1 is MNHEY and CDR2 is SVGEGT in the germline V gene. V lost 4 bases to trimming and J lost 2 bases; unmatched junction nucleotides: 5. This CDR3 is 15 amino acids long.